The 8 T cell receptor beta chains presented below share a single source sample, sequenced in a study of early stage breast cancer tumors. Libraries were prepared by immunoSEQ multiplex PCR; TCRdb keeps only in-frame clonotypes and omits some of them. The repertoire holds tens of thousands of clones, with about 60% as singletons. The sequencing sample was made of breast tumor tissue. Receptors were obtained from a person aged 45 to 59 with breast cancer.

This sequence joins TRBV5-6 and TRBJ1-1; D is ambiguous. V was clipped by 0 bases and J by 0 bases, with 3 bases between them. Germline V lookup: CDR1 SGHDT, CDR2 YYEEEE. This CDR3 spans 13 amino acids. The CDR3, as DNA: TGTGCCAGCAGCTTGGGGTTGAACACTGAAGCTTTCTTT. Its translation: CASSLGLNTEAFF.

This chain links TRBV5-1 with TRBJ1-2; tentatively, D is TRBD1 (5 bases). There are 16 residues in the CDR3. The V and J ends lost 2 bases and 0 bases respectively, with 14 bases between them. Germline CDR1 SGHRS, CDR2 YFSETQ. The CDR3, as DNA: TGCGCCAGCAGCTTAGGGGCAGACCCAACTAACTATGGCTACACCTTC. This encodes CASSLGADPTNYGYTF.

This clone was seen a few times. In DNA form, the CDR3 reads TGTGCCAGCAGTGAAGCCACTGCCGTGGCTAGCCCGAGGGGGTTGTACGAGCAGTACTTC. This codes for CASSEATAVASPRGLYEQYF. The chain is built from TRBV6-1 and TRBJ2-7, with D maybe TRBD1 (6 bases). Per germline, CDR1 MNHNS and CDR2 SASEGT. CDR3 size: 20 residues. Trimming took off 0 bases at V and 4 bases at J, with 28 bases between the two ends.

V gene TRBV7-9 combines with J gene TRBJ2-1; 8 bases match TRBD2. Germline V CDR1 and CDR2: SEHNR, FQNEAQ (reference sequence). Trimming removed 5 bases from V and 7 bases from J; junction bases left unmatched: 10. The CDR3 contains 15 residues. Here the CDR3 DNA reads TGTGCCAGCAGCGCCAGCGGGAGCGTGGGGAATGAGCAGTTCTTC. This codes for CASSASGSVGNEQFF.

This clone has a single count. The chain combines TRBV29-1 with TRBJ2-3; 11 nucleotides line up with TRBD2. Germline values: CDR1 SQVTM, CDR2 ANQGSEA. This CDR3 spans 18 amino acids. V dropped 6 bases and J dropped 7; count of bases not matched to a gene: 21. CDR3 sequence reads: CSVAILTFSGRASNTQYF. CDR3 nucleotide sequence: TGCAGCGTGGCCATTCTTACGTTTAGCGGGAGGGCCTCTAATACGCAGTATTTT.

The chain carries TRBV4-1 and TRBJ2-5, with D perhaps TRBD1 (5 bases). This CDR3 spans 14 amino acids. Between the trimmed V and J ends, which lost 4 bases and 3 bases, there was a span of 12 bases. Germline CDR1 reads MGHRA; CDR2 reads YSYEKL. The CDR3 loop is CASSPPGREETQYF. CDR3 DNA: TGCGCCAGCAGCCCCCCGGGCAGGGAAGAGACCCAGTACTTC.

This clone was observed a handful of times. CDR3 amino acids: CASRQGTSGRKYF. The CDR3 DNA sequence: TGTGCCAGCAGACAGGGGACTAGCGGGAGGAAGTACTTC. The chain uses TRBV7-9 and TRBJ2-4, with 15 nucleotides matching TRBD2. The CDR3 is 13 residues long. V was pared by 6 bases and J by 14 bases, with 5 bases of the junction left unmatched. Per germline, CDR1 SEHNR and CDR2 FQNEAQ (reference sequence).

The rearrangement links TRBV19 to TRBJ2-1, with TRBD2 identical over 8 bases. Germline V lookup: CDR1 LNHDA, CDR2 SQIVND (reference sequence). The trim removed 6 bases at V and 4 bases at J, leaving 11 bases unmatched. The CDR3 extends over 16 amino acids. The CDR3 sequence is CASSQLLAVSYNEQFF. The CDR3 nucleotides read TGTGCCAGTAGCCAACTACTAGCGGTCTCTTACAATGAGCAGTTCTTC. Together with reference TRBV19 and TRBJ2-1, the CDR3 gives the full variable domain: DGGITQSPKYLFRKEGQNVTLSCEQNLNHDAMYWYRQDPGQGLRLIYYSQIVNDFQKGDIAEGYSVSREKKESFPLTVTSAQKNPTAFYLCASSQLLAVSYNEQFFGPGTRLTVL.